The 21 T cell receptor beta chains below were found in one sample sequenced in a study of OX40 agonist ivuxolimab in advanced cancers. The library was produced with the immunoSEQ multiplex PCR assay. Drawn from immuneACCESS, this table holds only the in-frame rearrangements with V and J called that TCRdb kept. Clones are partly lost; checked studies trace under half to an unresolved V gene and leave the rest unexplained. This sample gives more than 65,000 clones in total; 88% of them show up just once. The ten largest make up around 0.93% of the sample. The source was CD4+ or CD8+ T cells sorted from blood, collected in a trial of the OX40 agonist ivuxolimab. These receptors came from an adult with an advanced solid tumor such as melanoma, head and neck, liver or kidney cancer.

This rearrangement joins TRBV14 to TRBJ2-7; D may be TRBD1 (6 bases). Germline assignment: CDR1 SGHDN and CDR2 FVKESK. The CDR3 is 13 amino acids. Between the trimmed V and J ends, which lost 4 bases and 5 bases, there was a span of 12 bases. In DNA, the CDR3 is TGTGCCAGCAGCCTTTACAGGGTTAACGAGCAGTACTTC. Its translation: CASSLYRVNEQYF.

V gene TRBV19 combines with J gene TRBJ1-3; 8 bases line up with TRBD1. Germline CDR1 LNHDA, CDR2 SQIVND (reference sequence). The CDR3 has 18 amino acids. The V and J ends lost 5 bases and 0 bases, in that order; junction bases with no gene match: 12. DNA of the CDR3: TGTGCCAGTAGTGCACAATGGGGGACAGGCTCCTCTGGAAACACCATATATTTT. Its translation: CASSAQWGTGSSGNTIYF.

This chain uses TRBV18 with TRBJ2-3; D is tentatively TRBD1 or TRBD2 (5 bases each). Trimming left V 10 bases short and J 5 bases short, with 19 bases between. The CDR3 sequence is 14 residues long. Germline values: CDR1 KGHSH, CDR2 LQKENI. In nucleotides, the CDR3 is TGTGCCACCTCCCTGAGGGAGCAGGGAGATACGCAGTATTTT. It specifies CATSLREQGDTQYF.

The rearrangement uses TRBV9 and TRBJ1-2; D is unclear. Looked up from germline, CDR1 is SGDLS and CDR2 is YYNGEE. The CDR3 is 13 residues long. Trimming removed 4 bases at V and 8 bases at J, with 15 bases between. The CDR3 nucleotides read TGTGCCAGCAGCCCCCAGCCGGGAGTGGGCTACACCTTC. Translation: CASSPQPGVGYTF. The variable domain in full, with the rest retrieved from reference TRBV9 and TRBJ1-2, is DSGVTQTPKHLITATGQRVTLRCSPRSGDLSVYWYQQSLDQGLQFLIQYYNGEERAKGNILERFSAQQFPDLHSELNLSSLELGDSALYFCASSPQPGVGYTFGSGTRLTVV.

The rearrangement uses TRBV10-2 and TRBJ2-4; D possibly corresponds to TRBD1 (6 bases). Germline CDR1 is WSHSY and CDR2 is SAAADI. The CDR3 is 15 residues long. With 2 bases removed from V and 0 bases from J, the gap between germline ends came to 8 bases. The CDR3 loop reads CASSEPRGAKNIQYF. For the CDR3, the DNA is TGCGCCAGCAGTGAGCCCAGGGGAGCCAAAAACATTCAGTACTTC.

CDR3 sequence: CASSPPGIYEQYF. The CDR3 DNA reads TGTGCCAGCAGCCCCCCGGGGATCTACGAGCAGTACTTC. The rearrangement links TRBV7-2 to TRBJ2-7, with D possibly being TRBD2 (5 bases). This CDR3 comprises 13 residues. Germline assignment: CDR1 SGHTA and CDR2 FQGNSA. V was cut by 5 bases and J by 3 bases, with 11 bases left in between.

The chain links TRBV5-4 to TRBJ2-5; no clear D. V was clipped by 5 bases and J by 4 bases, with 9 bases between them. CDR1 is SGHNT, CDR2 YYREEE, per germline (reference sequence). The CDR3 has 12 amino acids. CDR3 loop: CASRVDRETQYF. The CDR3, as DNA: TGTGCCAGCAGGGTGGACCGAGAGACCCAGTACTTC. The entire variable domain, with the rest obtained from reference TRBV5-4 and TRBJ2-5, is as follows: ETGVTQSPTHLIKTRGQQVTLRCSSQSGHNTVSWYQQALGQGPQFIFQYYREEENGRGNFPPRFSGLQFPNYSSELNVNALELDDSALYLCASRVDRETQYFGPGTRLLVL.

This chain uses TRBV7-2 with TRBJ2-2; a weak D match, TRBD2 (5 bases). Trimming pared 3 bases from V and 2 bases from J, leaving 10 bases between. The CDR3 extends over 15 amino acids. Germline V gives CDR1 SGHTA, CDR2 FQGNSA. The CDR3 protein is CASSFRTLNTGELFF. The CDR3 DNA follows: TGTGCCAGCAGCTTCAGGACTCTAAACACCGGGGAGCTGTTTTTT. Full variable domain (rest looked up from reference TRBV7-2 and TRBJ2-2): GAGVSQSPSNKVTEKGKDVELRCDPISGHTALYWYRQSLGQGLEFLIYFQGNSAPDKSGLPSDRFSAERTGGSVSTLTIQRTQQEDSAVYLCASSFRTLNTGELFFGEGSRLTVL.

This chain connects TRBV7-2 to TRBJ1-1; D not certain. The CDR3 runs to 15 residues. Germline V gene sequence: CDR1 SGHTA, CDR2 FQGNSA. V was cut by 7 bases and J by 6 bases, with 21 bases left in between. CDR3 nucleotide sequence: TGTGCCAGCACTCCTTCTGGAAGGGCAGAGGCTGAAGCTTTCTTT. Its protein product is CASTPSGRAEAEAFF.

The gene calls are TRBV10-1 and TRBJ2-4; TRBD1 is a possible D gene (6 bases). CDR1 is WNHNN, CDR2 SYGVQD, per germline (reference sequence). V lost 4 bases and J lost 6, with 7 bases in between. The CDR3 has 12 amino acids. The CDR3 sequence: CASSADRNIQYF. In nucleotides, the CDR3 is TGCGCCAGCAGTGCGGACAGAAACATTCAGTACTTC.

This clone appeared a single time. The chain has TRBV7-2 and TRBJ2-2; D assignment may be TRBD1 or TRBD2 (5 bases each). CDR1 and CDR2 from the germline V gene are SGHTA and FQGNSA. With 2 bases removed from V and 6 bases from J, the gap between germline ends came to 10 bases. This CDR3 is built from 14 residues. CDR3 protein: CASSLMGESGELFF. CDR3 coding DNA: TGTGCCAGCAGCTTAATGGGGGAGTCCGGGGAGCTGTTTTTT.

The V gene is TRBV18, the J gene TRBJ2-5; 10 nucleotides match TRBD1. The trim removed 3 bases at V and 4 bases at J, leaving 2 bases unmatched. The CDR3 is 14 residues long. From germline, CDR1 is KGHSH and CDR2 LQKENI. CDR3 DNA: TGTGCCAGCTCACCCGGGACAGGGGTAGAGACCCAGTACTTC. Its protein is CASSPGTGVETQYF.

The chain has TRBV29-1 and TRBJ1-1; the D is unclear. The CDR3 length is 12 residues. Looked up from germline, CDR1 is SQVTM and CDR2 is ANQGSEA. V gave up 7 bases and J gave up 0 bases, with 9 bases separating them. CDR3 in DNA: TGCAGCGCTTTAAGAGTGAACACTGAAGCTTTCTTT. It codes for CSALRVNTEAFF. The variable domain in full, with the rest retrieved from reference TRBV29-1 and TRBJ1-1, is SAVISQKPSRDICQRGTSLTIQCQVDSQVTMMFWYRQQPGQSLTLIATANQGSEATYESGFVIDKFPISRPNLTFSTLTVSNMSPEDSSIYLCSALRVNTEAFFGQGTRLTVV.

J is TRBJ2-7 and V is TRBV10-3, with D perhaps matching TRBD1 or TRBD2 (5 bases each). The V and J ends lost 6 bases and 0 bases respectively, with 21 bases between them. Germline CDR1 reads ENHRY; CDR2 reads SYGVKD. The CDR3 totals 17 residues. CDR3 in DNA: TGTGCCATCAGGACCACTTCCGGGACCCTAGACTCCTACGAGCAGTACTTC. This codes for CAIRTTSGTLDSYEQYF.

Here the CDR3 reads CASSLAGGGLAETQYF. CDR3 DNA sequence: TGCGCCAGCAGCTTGGCGGGAGGGGGACTAGCTGAGACCCAGTACTTC. This chain uses TRBV5-1 with TRBJ2-5; 9 bases fit TRBD2. Germline CDR1 reads SGHRS; CDR2 reads YFSETQ. CDR3 length: 16 amino acids. V was clipped by 0 bases and J by 5 bases; unmatched bases: 8.

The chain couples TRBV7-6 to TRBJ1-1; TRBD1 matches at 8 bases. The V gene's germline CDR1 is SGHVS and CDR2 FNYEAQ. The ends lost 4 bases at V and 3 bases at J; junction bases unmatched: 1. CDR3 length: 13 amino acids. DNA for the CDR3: TGTGCCAGCAGCTCGGGACAGGACACTGAAGCTTTCTTT. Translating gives CASSSGQDTEAFF. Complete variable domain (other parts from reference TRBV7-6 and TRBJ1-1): GAGVSQSPRYKVTKRGQDVALRCDPISGHVSLYWYRQALGQGPEFLTYFNYEAQQDKSGLPNDRFSAERPEGSISTLTIQRTEQRDSAMYRCASSSGQDTEAFFGQGTRLTVV.

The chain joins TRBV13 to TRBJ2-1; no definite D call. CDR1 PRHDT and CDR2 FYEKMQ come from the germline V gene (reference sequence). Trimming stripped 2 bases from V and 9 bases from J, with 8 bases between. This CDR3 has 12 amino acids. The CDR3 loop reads CASSLRVGEQFF. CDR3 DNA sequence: TGTGCCAGCAGCTTAAGGGTGGGTGAGCAGTTCTTC.

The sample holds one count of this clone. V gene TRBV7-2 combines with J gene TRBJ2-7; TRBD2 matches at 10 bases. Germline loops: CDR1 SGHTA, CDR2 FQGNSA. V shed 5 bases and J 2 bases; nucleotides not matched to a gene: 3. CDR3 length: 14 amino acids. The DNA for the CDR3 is TGTGCCAGCAGCAACGGACTAGCGGCCTACGAGCAGTACTTC. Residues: CASSNGLAAYEQYF.

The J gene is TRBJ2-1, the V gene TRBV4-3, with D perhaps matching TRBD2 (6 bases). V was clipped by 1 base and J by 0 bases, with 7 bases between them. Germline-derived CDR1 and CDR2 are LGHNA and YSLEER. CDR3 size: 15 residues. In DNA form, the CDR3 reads TGCGCCAGCAGCCAAGTGGGGGGCTCCTACAATGAGCAGTTCTTC. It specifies CASSQVGGSYNEQFF.

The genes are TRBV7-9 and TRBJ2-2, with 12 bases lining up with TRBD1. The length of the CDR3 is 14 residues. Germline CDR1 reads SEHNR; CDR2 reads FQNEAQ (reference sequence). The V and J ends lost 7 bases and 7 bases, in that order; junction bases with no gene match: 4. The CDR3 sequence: CASIRDRGRGELFF. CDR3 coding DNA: TGTGCCAGCATCCGGGACAGGGGGCGCGGGGAGCTGTTTTTT. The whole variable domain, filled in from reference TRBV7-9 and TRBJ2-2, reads DTGVSQNPRHKITKRGQNVTFRCDPISEHNRLYWYRQTLGQGPEFLTYFQNEAQLEKSRLLSDRFSAERPKGSFSTLEIQRTEQGDSAMYLCASIRDRGRGELFFGEGSRLTVL.

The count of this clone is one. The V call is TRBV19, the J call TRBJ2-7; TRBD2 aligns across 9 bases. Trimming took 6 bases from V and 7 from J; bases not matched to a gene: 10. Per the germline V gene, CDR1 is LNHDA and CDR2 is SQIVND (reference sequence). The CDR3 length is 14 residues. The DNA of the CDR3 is TGTGCCAGTAGGTCTAGCGGGACCCAGGGGGAGCAGTACTTC. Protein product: CASRSSGTQGEQYF.